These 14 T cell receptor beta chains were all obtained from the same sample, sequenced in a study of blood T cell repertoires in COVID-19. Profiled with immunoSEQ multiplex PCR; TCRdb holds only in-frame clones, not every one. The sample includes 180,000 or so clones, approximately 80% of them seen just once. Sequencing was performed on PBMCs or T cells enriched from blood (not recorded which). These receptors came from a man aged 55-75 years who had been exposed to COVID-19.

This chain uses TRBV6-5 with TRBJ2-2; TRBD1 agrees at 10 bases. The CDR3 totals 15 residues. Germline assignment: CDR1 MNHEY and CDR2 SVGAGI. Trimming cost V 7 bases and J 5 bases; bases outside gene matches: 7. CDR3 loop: CASTRTGGGTGELFF. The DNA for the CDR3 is TGTGCCAGCACCCGGACAGGGGGAGGGACCGGGGAGCTGTTTTTT.

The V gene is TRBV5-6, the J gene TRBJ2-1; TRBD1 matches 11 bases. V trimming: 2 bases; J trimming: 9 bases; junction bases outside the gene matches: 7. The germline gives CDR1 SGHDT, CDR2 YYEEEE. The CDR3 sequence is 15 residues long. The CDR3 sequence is CASSFGQGARGEQFF. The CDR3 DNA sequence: TGTGCCAGCAGCTTTGGACAGGGGGCGCGCGGTGAGCAGTTCTTC.

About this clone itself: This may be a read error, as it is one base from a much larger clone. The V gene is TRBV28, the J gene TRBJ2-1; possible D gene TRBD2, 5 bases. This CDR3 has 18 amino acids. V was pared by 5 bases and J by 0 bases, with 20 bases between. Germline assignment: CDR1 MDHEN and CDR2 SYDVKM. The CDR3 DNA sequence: TGTGCCAGCAGTCCCTCGACGGGATTGGGTAGCTCCTACAATGAGCAGTTCTTC. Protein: CASSPSTGLGSSYNEQFF.

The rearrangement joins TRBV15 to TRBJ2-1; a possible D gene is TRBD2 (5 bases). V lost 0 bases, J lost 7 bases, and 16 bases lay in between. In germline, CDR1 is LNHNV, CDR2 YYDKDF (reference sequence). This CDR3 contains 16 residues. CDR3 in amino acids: CATSRELSSSGNEQFF. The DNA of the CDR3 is TGTGCCACCAGCAGAGAGTTATCTAGCAGTGGGAATGAGCAGTTCTTC.

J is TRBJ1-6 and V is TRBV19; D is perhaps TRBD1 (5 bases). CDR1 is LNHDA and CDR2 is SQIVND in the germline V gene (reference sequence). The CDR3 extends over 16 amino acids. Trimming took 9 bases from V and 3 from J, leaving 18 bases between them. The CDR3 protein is CASHTGGDNYNSPLHF. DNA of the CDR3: TGTGCCAGCCATACTGGGGGGGATAACTATAATTCACCCCTCCACTTT. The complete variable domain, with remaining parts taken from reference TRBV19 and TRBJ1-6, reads DGGITQSPKYLFRKEGQNVTLSCEQNLNHDAMYWYRQDPGQGLRLIYYSQIVNDFQKGDIAEGYSVSREKKESFPLTVTSAQKNPTAFYLCASHTGGDNYNSPLHFGNGTRLTVT.

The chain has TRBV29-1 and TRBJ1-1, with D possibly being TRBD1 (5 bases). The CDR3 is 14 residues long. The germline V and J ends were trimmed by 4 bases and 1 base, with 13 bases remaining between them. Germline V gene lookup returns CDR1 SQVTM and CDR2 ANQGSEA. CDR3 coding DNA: TGCAGCGTTGTATCCTATCAGGGGAACACTGAAGCTTTCTTT. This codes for CSVVSYQGNTEAFF. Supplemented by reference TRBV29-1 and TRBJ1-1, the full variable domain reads SAVISQKPSRDICQRGTSLTIQCQVDSQVTMMFWYRQQPGQSLTLIATANQGSEATYESGFVIDKFPISRPNLTFSTLTVSNMSPEDSSIYLCSVVSYQGNTEAFFGQGTRLTVV.

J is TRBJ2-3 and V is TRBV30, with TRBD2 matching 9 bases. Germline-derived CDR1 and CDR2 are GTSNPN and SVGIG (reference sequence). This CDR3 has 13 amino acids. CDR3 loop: CASGSFSDDTQYF. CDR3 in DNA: TGTGCTAGCGGGAGCTTCAGTGATGATACGCAGTATTTT.

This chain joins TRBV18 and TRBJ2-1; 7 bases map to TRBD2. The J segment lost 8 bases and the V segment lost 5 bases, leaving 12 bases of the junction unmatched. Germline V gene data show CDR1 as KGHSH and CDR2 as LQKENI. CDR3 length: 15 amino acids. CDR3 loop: CASSVGRSRIDEQFF. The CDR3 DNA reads TGTGCCAGCTCAGTCGGGAGGTCCAGAATCGATGAGCAGTTCTTC.

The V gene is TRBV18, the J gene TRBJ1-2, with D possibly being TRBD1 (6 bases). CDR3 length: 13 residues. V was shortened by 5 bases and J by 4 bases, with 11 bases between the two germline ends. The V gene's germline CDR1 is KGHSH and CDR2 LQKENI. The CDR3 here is CASSAGQPYGYTF. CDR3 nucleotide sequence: TGTGCCAGCTCAGCCGGACAGCCCTATGGCTACACCTTC.

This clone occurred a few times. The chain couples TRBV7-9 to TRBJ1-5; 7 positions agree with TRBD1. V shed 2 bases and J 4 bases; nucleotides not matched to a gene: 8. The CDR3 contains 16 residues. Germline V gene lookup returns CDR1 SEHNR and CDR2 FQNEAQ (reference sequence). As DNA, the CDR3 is TGTGCCAGCAGCTTACGTGTCGGGACAGAAAATCAGCCCCAGCATTTT. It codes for CASSLRVGTENQPQHF.

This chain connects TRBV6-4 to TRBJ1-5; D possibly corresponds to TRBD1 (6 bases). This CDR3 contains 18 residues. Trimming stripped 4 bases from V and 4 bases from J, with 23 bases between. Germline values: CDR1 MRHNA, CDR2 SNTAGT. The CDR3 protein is CASSASFGLGTGNQPQHF. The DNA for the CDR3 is TGTGCCAGCAGTGCCTCTTTCGGGTTGGGCACAGGGAATCAGCCCCAGCATTTT.

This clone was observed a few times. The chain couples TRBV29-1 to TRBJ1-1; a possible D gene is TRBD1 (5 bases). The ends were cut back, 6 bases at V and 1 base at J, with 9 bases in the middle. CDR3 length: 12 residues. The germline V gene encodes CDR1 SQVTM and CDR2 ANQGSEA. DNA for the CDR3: TGCAGCGTCAAAAGGGGGAACACTGAAGCTTTCTTT. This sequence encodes CSVKRGNTEAFF.

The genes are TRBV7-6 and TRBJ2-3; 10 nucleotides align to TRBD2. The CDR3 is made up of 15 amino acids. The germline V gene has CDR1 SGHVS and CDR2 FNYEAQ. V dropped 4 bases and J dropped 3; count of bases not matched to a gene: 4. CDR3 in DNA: TGTGCCAGCAGCTATGCTAGCGGGAGAACAGATACGCAGTATTTT. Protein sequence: CASSYASGRTDTQYF. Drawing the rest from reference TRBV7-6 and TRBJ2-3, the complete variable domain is GAGVSQSPRYKVTKRGQDVALRCDPISGHVSLYWYRQALGQGPEFLTYFNYEAQQDKSGLPNDRFSAERPEGSISTLTIQRTEQRDSAMYRCASSYASGRTDTQYFGPGTRLTVL.

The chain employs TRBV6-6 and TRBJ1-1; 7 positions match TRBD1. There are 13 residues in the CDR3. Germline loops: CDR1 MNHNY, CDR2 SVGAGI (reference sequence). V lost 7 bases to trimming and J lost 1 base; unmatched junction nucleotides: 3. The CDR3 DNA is TGTGCCAGCACCGGGACAGAGAACACTGAAGCTTTCTTT. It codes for CASTGTENTEAFF.